These T cell receptor beta chains were read from a single sample in a study of blood T cells in healthy people across ages. TCRdb reprocessed the 5' RACE reads via MiXCR and lists one record per CDR3 protein. The sample yields hundreds of thousands of distinct CDR3 sequences, under 30% seen once. These data also featured in a second study, about T cells of mothers and their children.

The source material was blood. Receptors originate from a boy younger than 18 in good health. CDR3s include the opening cysteine and the closing phenylalanine or tryptophan. The order of the fields is J gene, clone size, V gene, D gene, CDR3 DNA, CDR3 protein. The D gene is left open where the match is weak. The listing skips clone size in some rows; elsewhere it reads once, few, many or a size class.

j_gene: TRBJ1-2
abundance: -
v_gene: TRBV5-6
d_gene: -
CDR3nt: TGTGCCAGCAGCTTGGCTTCGGCCTATAGTTCCACCTTC
CDR3aa: CASSLASAYSSTF

j_gene: TRBJ2-4
abundance: few
v_gene: TRBV4-1
d_gene: TRBD2
CDR3nt: TGCGCCAGCAGGGATGGGACTAGCGGGAGAAGAGACATTCAGTACTTC
CDR3aa: CASRDGTSGRRDIQYF

j_gene: TRBJ2-1
abundance: few
v_gene: TRBV5-5
d_gene: -
CDR3nt: TGTGCCAGCAGCCCAGGGAACGAATACAATGAGCAGTTCTTC
CDR3aa: CASSPGNEYNEQFF

j_gene: TRBJ2-3
abundance: -
v_gene: TRBV3-1
d_gene: -
CDR3nt: TGTGCCAGCAGCCAAGGGGGAGAAGAGGGCTGGGTGCTCACAGATACGCAGTATTTT
CDR3aa: CASSQGGEEGWVLTDTQYF

j_gene: TRBJ2-6
abundance: -
v_gene: TRBV5-1
d_gene: TRBD1
CDR3nt: TGCGCCAGCAGCTTACTGACAGGGACGAGCTCTGGGGCCAACGTCCTGACTTTC
CDR3aa: CASSLLTGTSSGANVLTF

j_gene: TRBJ2-4
abundance: -
v_gene: TRBV28
d_gene: -
CDR3nt: TGTGCCAGCGTTGGGACTCCTTTGACAGCCTGGACCAAAAACATTCAGTACTTC
CDR3aa: CASVGTPLTAWTKNIQYF

j_gene: TRBJ2-3
abundance: few
v_gene: TRBV28
d_gene: -
CDR3nt: TGTGCCAGCAGCCGGACCACTCTGGGCAGAGATACGCAGTATTTT
CDR3aa: CASSRTTLGRDTQYF

j_gene: TRBJ2-2
abundance: many
v_gene: TRBV4-3
d_gene: -
CDR3nt: TGCGCCAGCAGCGTCCAACCGGGGGCCGGGGAGCTGTTTTTT
CDR3aa: CASSVQPGAGELFF

j_gene: TRBJ2-7
abundance: many
v_gene: TRBV18
d_gene: -
CDR3nt: TGTGCCAGCTCACCCGACAGGACCAACCCTTCCTACGAGCAGTACTTC
CDR3aa: CASSPDRTNPSYEQYF

j_gene: TRBJ1-4
abundance: few
v_gene: TRBV20-1
d_gene: -
CDR3nt: TGCAGTGCTAGTAAACAGGTCGGCGAAAAACTGTTTTTT
CDR3aa: CSASKQVGEKLFF

j_gene: TRBJ1-2
abundance: few
v_gene: TRBV29-1
d_gene: TRBD1
CDR3nt: TGCAGCGTTGAAGTACGGGACAGGGGTGCCTATGACTATGGCTACACCTTC
CDR3aa: CSVEVRDRGAYDYGYTF

j_gene: TRBJ2-7
abundance: -
v_gene: TRBV11-2
d_gene: -
CDR3nt: TGTGCCATCCGAATCGGGGCCTACGAGCAGTACTTC
CDR3aa: CAIRIGAYEQYF

j_gene: TRBJ2-5
abundance: -
v_gene: TRBV10-3
d_gene: TRBD2
CDR3nt: TGTGCCATCAGTGGGACTAGCGGCCAAGAGACCCAGTACTTC
CDR3aa: CAISGTSGQETQYF

j_gene: TRBJ1-3
abundance: -
v_gene: TRBV7-2
d_gene: TRBD1
CDR3nt: TGTGCCAGCAGCTTAGGGACAGGAAGATCCTCTGGAAACACCATATATTTT
CDR3aa: CASSLGTGRSSGNTIYF

j_gene: TRBJ2-5
abundance: few
v_gene: TRBV5-5
d_gene: -
CDR3nt: TGTGCCAGCAGCCCAGGACCGGGGGGCGAGACCCAGTACTTC
CDR3aa: CASSPGPGGETQYF

j_gene: TRBJ2-1
abundance: -
v_gene: TRBV5-1
d_gene: TRBD2
CDR3nt: TGCGCCAGCAGCTTGGGGCTAGCGGGAGATGATCAGCAGTTCTTC
CDR3aa: CASSLGLAGDDQQFF

j_gene: TRBJ2-7
abundance: few
v_gene: TRBV4-2
d_gene: TRBD1
CDR3nt: TGTGCCAGCAGCCAAGAACCTCTTGAGACAGGGAGATCCTACGAGCAGTACTTC
CDR3aa: CASSQEPLETGRSYEQYF

j_gene: TRBJ1-5
abundance: -
v_gene: TRBV12-3/TRBV12-4
d_gene: -
CDR3nt: TGTGCCAGCAGTCGAGCATTACAGGGAGTAAGCAATCAGCCCCAGCATTTT
CDR3aa: CASSRALQGVSNQPQHF

j_gene: TRBJ2-1
abundance: -
v_gene: TRBV7-3
d_gene: TRBD1
CDR3nt: TGTGCCAGCAGCTCCTACGGACAGGGTAGTTACAATGAGCAGTTCTTC
CDR3aa: CASSSYGQGSYNEQFF

j_gene: TRBJ2-1
abundance: -
v_gene: TRBV7-2
d_gene: TRBD2
CDR3nt: TGTGCCAGCAGCTCAGTTGGAGCGGGGGGTACGGAGCAGTTCTTC
CDR3aa: CASSSVGAGGTEQFF

j_gene: TRBJ1-6
abundance: few
v_gene: TRBV20-1
d_gene: -
CDR3nt: TGCAGTGCTAGACTGGCGGGACGATCACCCCTCCACTTT
CDR3aa: CSARLAGRSPLHF

j_gene: TRBJ2-5
abundance: -
v_gene: TRBV11-2
d_gene: TRBD2
CDR3nt: TGTGCCAGCAGCTTTTCCGCTAGCGGGAGGACCCAGTACTTC
CDR3aa: CASSFSASGRTQYF

j_gene: TRBJ1-1
abundance: few
v_gene: TRBV5-1
d_gene: -
CDR3nt: TGCGCCAGCAGCCCCCCAGGGGACCTTATGAACACTGAAGCTTTCTTT
CDR3aa: CASSPPGDLMNTEAFF

j_gene: TRBJ2-5
abundance: -
v_gene: TRBV7-9
d_gene: -
CDR3nt: TGTGCCAGCAGCAGTGACTCTAGCCAAGAGACCCAGTACTTC
CDR3aa: CASSSDSSQETQYF

j_gene: TRBJ2-2
abundance: few
v_gene: TRBV7-6
d_gene: -
CDR3nt: TGTGCCAGCAGCTTAGACAGGGCCGGGGAGCTGTTTTTT
CDR3aa: CASSLDRAGELFF

j_gene: TRBJ2-7
abundance: -
v_gene: TRBV28
d_gene: -
CDR3nt: TGTGCCAGCAGTTTCGCCACCTCCTACGAGCAGTACTTC
CDR3aa: CASSFATSYEQYF

j_gene: TRBJ2-3
abundance: few
v_gene: TRBV13
d_gene: TRBD2
CDR3nt: TGTGCCAGCAGCTACCCTAGCGGGGGCACAGATACGCAGTATTTT
CDR3aa: CASSYPSGGTDTQYF

j_gene: TRBJ2-3
abundance: -
v_gene: TRBV5-6
d_gene: -
CDR3nt: TGTGCCAGCAGCTTGAAAGCGGCTCAAACTGTCTTCAACTCAGATACGCAGTATTTT
CDR3aa: CASSLKAAQTVFNSDTQYF

j_gene: TRBJ2-1
abundance: once
v_gene: TRBV5-1
d_gene: -
CDR3nt: TGCGCCGGCAGCTTGGTTGGGGGGGGGCCCTTCAATGAGCAGTTCTTC
CDR3aa: CAGSLVGGGPFNEQFF

j_gene: TRBJ1-4
abundance: -
v_gene: TRBV6-6
d_gene: -
CDR3nt: TGTGCCAGCAGCCTCCCAGCAGGTTCTAATGAAAAACTGTTTTTT
CDR3aa: CASSLPAGSNEKLFF

j_gene: TRBJ2-5
abundance: many
v_gene: TRBV7-2
d_gene: TRBD1
CDR3nt: TGTGCCAGCTCGGACAGGGGGCAGGAGACCCAGTACTTC
CDR3aa: CASSDRGQETQYF

j_gene: TRBJ2-3
abundance: -
v_gene: TRBV15
d_gene: -
CDR3nt: TGTGCCACCAGCAAAGACCCAGATACGCAGTATTTT
CDR3aa: CATSKDPDTQYF

j_gene: TRBJ2-1
abundance: -
v_gene: TRBV13
d_gene: -
CDR3nt: TGTGCCAGCAGCTTAGTGGAGGGTTTGGGGTACTTC
CDR3aa: CASSLVEGLGYF

j_gene: TRBJ2-2
abundance: -
v_gene: TRBV20-1
d_gene: -
CDR3nt: TGCAGTGCTAGAGATCAGGGCCTTGGCGGGGAGCTGTTTTTT
CDR3aa: CSARDQGLGGELFF

j_gene: TRBJ2-7
abundance: -
v_gene: TRBV5-1
d_gene: -
CDR3nt: TGCGCCAGCAGCTTGGGGCGAAGGGTCGAGCAGTACTTC
CDR3aa: CASSLGRRVEQYF

j_gene: TRBJ2-1
abundance: -
v_gene: TRBV19
d_gene: -
CDR3nt: TGTGCCAGTAGAGAAGCGTGGGGGCCCCTCTTGGATGAGCAGTTCTTC
CDR3aa: CASREAWGPLLDEQFF

j_gene: TRBJ2-7
abundance: -
v_gene: TRBV7-2
d_gene: -
CDR3nt: TGTGCCAGCAGCTTCCAGAGTACGCCGGAGCAGTACTTC
CDR3aa: CASSFQSTPEQYF

j_gene: TRBJ2-1
abundance: -
v_gene: TRBV29-1
d_gene: -
CDR3nt: TGCAGCGCTACCGAGGGACCTGAGGTCGATGAGCAGTTCTTC
CDR3aa: CSATEGPEVDEQFF

j_gene: TRBJ2-7
abundance: few
v_gene: TRBV4-3
d_gene: TRBD1
CDR3nt: TGCGCCAGCAGCCAAGATGTCAGACAGGGCGAGCAGTACTTC
CDR3aa: CASSQDVRQGEQYF

j_gene: TRBJ1-2
abundance: -
v_gene: TRBV3-1
d_gene: TRBD1
CDR3nt: TGTGCCAGCAGCCCTTACGACAGGGGGCAAAATGGCTACACCTTC
CDR3aa: CASSPYDRGQNGYTF

j_gene: TRBJ2-3
abundance: -
v_gene: TRBV5-6
d_gene: -
CDR3nt: TGTGCCAGCAGCTTTGGCGGGGATACGCAGTATTTT
CDR3aa: CASSFGGDTQYF

j_gene: TRBJ2-1
abundance: -
v_gene: TRBV4-3
d_gene: -
CDR3nt: TGCGCCAGCAGCCGTGGTCTAGCGAATGAGCAGTTCTTC
CDR3aa: CASSRGLANEQFF